This TCR beta chain emerged from a study of blood T cell repertoires in COVID-19. Deletions cut 5 bases from V and 0 bases from J, with 10 bases between. Germline CDR1 reads MNHEY; CDR2 reads SMNVEV (reference sequence). The CDR3 consists of 14 residues. The method was immunoSEQ multiplex PCR; TCRdb's version includes in-frame clones alone and lacks a portion of them. This table has some 110,000 clones, roughly 86% appearing once. Sequencing was done on a sample of peripheral blood. This receptor was taken from a man aged 35-49 years with acute or convalescent COVID-19. This chain connects TRBV27 to TRBJ1-2; D ambiguous. The CDR3 DNA is TGTGCCAGCAGTCCTCTAGGAGCTAACTATGGCTACACCTTC. Amino acids: CASSPLGANYGYTF.